This paragraph covers one T cell receptor (beta chain) sequence. The antigen is not known. The sample carries other DNA sequences with the same CDR3. V was pared by 2 bases and J by 2 bases, with 0 bases of the junction left unmatched. Germline CDR1 and CDR2: MNHNS and SASEGT. The CDR3 consists of 15 residues. This entry comes from a study of cytomegalovirus exposure and HLA in healthy donors. Notes on the study in general: For most subjects, TCR beta sequences were reported to predict HLA-A and HLA-B alleles with accuracy.

The PCR contained 60 Vbeta and 13 Jbeta primers. This table comes from immunoSEQ multiplex PCR, and its TCRdb copy is limited to in-frame clones, with some not included. The sample holds roughly 98,000 clones, around 80% seen once. The chain uses TRBV6-1 and TRBJ2-5; 12 nucleotides match TRBD2. This sequence was found in a man aged 18 to 35 in good health and CMV-seropositive. Sequencing was performed on PBMCs. CDR3: CASSELAGGQETQYF. As DNA, the CDR3 is TGTGCCAGCAGTGAACTAGCGGGGGGGCAAGAGACCCAGTACTTC.